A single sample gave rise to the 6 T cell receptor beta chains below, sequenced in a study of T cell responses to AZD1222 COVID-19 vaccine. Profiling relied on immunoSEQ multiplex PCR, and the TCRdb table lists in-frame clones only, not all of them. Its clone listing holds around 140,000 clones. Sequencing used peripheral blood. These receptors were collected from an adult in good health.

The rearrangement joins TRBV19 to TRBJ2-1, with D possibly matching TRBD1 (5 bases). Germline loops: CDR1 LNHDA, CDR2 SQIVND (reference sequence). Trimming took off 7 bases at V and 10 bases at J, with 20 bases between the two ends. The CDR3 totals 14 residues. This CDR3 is CASTKRWQGDEQFF. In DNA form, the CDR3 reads TGTGCCAGTACCAAGAGGTGGCAGGGCGACGAGCAGTTCTTC.

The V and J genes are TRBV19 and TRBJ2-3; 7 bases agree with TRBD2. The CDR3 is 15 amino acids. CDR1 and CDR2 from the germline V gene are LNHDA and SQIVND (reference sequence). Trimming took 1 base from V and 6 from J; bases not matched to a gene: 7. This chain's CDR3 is CASSIGGSLVDTQYF. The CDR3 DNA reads TGTGCCAGTAGTATAGGCGGGAGCCTCGTGGATACGCAGTATTTT.

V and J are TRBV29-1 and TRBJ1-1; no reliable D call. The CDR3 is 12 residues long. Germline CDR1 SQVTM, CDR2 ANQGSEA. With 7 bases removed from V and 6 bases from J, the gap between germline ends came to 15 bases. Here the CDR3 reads CSAQLVASEAFF. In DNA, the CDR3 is TGCAGCGCCCAGCTGGTTGCGTCTGAAGCTTTCTTT.

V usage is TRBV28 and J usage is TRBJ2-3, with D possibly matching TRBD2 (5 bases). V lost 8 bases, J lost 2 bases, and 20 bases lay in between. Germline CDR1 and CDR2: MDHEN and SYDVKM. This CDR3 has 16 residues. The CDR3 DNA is TGTGCCAGCTACGGGCGGGCAGTCCACTTCACAGATACGCAGTATTTT. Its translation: CASYGRAVHFTDTQYF.

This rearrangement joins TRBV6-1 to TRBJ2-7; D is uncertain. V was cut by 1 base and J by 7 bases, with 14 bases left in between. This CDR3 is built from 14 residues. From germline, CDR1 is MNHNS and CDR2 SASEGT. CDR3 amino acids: CASSEDRSLFEQYF. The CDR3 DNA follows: TGTGCCAGCAGTGAAGACAGAAGCCTTTTTGAGCAGTACTTC.

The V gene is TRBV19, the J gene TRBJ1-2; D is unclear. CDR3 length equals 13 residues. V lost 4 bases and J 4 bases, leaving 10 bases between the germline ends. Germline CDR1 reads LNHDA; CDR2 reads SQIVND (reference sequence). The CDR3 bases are TGTGCCAGTAGTAAGGGCAGAACCTATGGCTACACCTTC. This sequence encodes CASSKGRTYGYTF.